The clone carrying this TCR beta chain was detected only a few times. The antigen remains unidentified. This specimen belongs to a study of a mutant IDH1 vaccine in newly diagnosed glioma. Study overall: Patients came in for eight vaccinations, in weeks 1, 3, 5, 7, 11, 15, 19 and 23. A roughly 60% male, approximately 38% female split and a mean age of roughly 37 years characterized treated patients. The therapy given earlier, which was standard therapy, consisted of radiotherapy, temozolomide, or both, and most of the patients received both. Radiotherapy alone preceded vaccination by 4-6 weeks; alternatively, vaccination started with temozolomide cycles.

This sample's time point: week 5, during vaccination. One vaccine dose held 300 ug of mutant IDH1 20-mer peptide and came with topical imiquimod. TCRdb's table, derived via immunoSEQ multiplex PCR, lists solely in-frame clones and lacks some. The sample has almost 30,000 clones; about nine tenths are singletons. From germline, CDR1 is SGHKS and CDR2 YYEKEE (reference sequence). The CDR3 has 13 amino acids. Trimming took 2 bases from V and 4 from J, leaving 7 bases between them. The receptor comes from a woman in her thirties or forties with glioma. Some clones in this sample may be carry-over from other donors' samples. The chain uses TRBV5-5 and TRBJ1-3, with unresolved D. Sample: peripheral blood mononuclear cells (PBMCs), taken from a glioma patient whose treatment included an IDH1 peptide vaccine. The CDR3 is CASSFSMGNTIYF. The CDR3 DNA sequence: TGTGCCAGCAGCTTTTCAATGGGAAACACCATATATTTT.